The 9 T cell receptor beta chains below come from one sample, sequenced in a study of beta chain features in type 1 diabetes. Expressed TCRB transcripts were sequenced, since all the RNA that had been isolated was reverse transcribed. Clones were read by immunoSEQ multiplex PCR, and TCRdb kept only the in-frame ones, dropping some. Of a few hundred thousand clones in the sample, over 13% are singletons; the top ten hold more than 0.015%. Material: naive CD4+ T cells from blood. The receptors here all came from a woman under 30 in good health.

This clone was seen a handful of times. Here the CDR3 reads CASSFSAGQPQHF. CDR3 sequence (DNA): TGCGCCAGCAGCTTCAGCGCGGGTCAGCCCCAGCATTTT. This chain links TRBV5-1 with TRBJ1-5; D call uncertain. Trimming shortened V by 2 bases and J by 6 bases, and 9 bases separated the two germline ends. This CDR3 contains 13 residues. In germline, CDR1 is SGHRS, CDR2 YFSETQ. Full variable domain (rest looked up from reference TRBV5-1 and TRBJ1-5): KAGVTQTPRYLIKTRGQQVTLSCSPISGHRSVSWYQQTPGQGLQFLFEYFSETQRNKGNFPGRFSGRQFSNSRSEMNVSTLELGDSALYLCASSFSAGQPQHFGDGTRLSIL.

The chain joins TRBV6-6 to TRBJ2-7, with 8 nucleotides matching TRBD2. This CDR3 region has 15 residues. The germline CDR1 and CDR2 sequences are MNHNY and SVGAGI (reference sequence). The V and J ends lost 4 bases and 2 bases, in that order; junction bases with no gene match: 7. CDR3 sequence reads: CASSSMIAGTYEQYF. CDR3 in DNA: TGTGCCAGCAGTTCCATGATAGCGGGGACCTACGAGCAGTACTTC.

This rearrangement joins TRBV2 to TRBJ1-2; D may be TRBD1 (5 bases). Germline CDR1 is SNHLY and CDR2 is FYNNEI. Between the trimmed V and J ends, which lost 2 bases and 6 bases, there was a span of 13 bases. The CDR3 loop spans 14 amino acids. The CDR3 DNA reads TGTGCCAGCAGTGAAAAGGGGCTCGTCGATGGCTACACCTTC. Translated, it gives CASSEKGLVDGYTF.

This clone was detected a few times. This sequence joins TRBV29-1 and TRBJ2-7; a weak D match, TRBD1 (6 bases). The CDR3 is 12 amino acids. Trimming cost V 8 bases and J 1 base, with 12 bases left between them. Germline lookup yields CDR1 SQVTM and CDR2 ANQGSEA. In nucleotides, the CDR3 is TGCAGCTCCCGGACAGATTCCTACGAGCAGTACTTC. This sequence encodes CSSRTDSYEQYF.

This clone occurred a few times. V and J are TRBV21-1 and TRBJ2-7; TRBD1, the table's D call, lacks a check against the DNA. TRBV21-1 is classified as a pseudogene. CDR3 length: 19 amino acids. This CDR3 reads CASSKDGVVPLGTAYEQYF. In DNA form, the CDR3 reads TGTGCCAGCAGCAAAGATGGGGTGGTTCCTCTAGGGACAGCCTACGAGCAGTACTTC.

This clone turned up a few times. The V and J genes are TRBV28 and TRBJ1-1; D not resolved. V was cut by 6 bases and J by 5 bases, with 13 bases left in between. Germline values: CDR1 MDHEN, CDR2 SYDVKM. This CDR3 has 13 amino acids. CDR3 region: CASSRRGWTEAFF. For the CDR3, the DNA is TGTGCCAGCAGCCGCCGGGGTTGGACTGAAGCTTTCTTT.

This clone showed up just a few times. The chain combines TRBV5-4 with TRBJ2-4; TRBD2 matches at 14 bases. This CDR3 has 17 amino acids. Germline CDR1 and CDR2: SGHNT and YYREEE (reference sequence). The junction had 8 bases not matched to a gene; V was cut back by 4 bases and J by 5 bases. CDR3 nucleotide sequence: TGTGCCAGCAGCCTGGGACTAGCGGGAGCGCGGCAAAACATTCAGTACTTC. Protein: CASSLGLAGARQNIQYF.

The rearrangement links TRBV2 to TRBJ1-2, with a weak D call TRBD1 (5 bases). This CDR3 spans 15 amino acids. Trimming cost V 6 bases and J 6 bases, with 20 bases left between them. The germline V gene encodes CDR1 SNHLY and CDR2 FYNNEI. The CDR3 reads CASSKARSRVDGYTF. DNA of the CDR3: TGTGCCAGCAGCAAAGCCCGGTCCAGGGTGGATGGCTACACCTTC.

The chain recombines TRBV18 with TRBJ2-7; D remains ambiguous. The ends were cut back, 2 bases at V and 0 bases at J, with 8 bases in the middle. Germline V gene data show CDR1 as KGHSH and CDR2 as LQKENI. This CDR3 is 14 amino acids long. This chain's CDR3 is CASSPDMSSYEQYF. In DNA form, the CDR3 reads TGTGCCAGCTCACCAGACATGAGCTCCTACGAGCAGTACTTC. The full variable domain, in which reference TRBV18 and TRBJ2-7 provide the parts outside the CDR3, is NAGVMQNPRHLVRRRGQEARLRCSPMKGHSHVYWYRQLPEEGLKFMVYLQKENIIDESGMPKERFSAEFPKEGPSILRIQQVVRGDSAAYFCASSPDMSSYEQYFGPGTRLTVT.